Below are 4 T cell receptor beta chains sequenced from a single sample in a study of tumor and adjacent non-tumor tissue in lung cancer. RNA was extracted from bulk tissue without any cell sorting. More than 3 cm separated this lung sample from the edge of the tumor. Three rounds of nested PCR, following a modified ARM-PCR protocol, produced the TCRbeta library. TCRdb passed the multiplex PCR reads through MiXCR, listing each CDR3 protein once. This sample has approximately 77,000 distinct CDR3 sequences, with roughly 80% found just once. Sequenced input: distant non-tumor lung tissue. Source of these receptors: a man aged 60 to 75 with non-small cell lung cancer.

Points on this clonotype: Germline is not matched at one junction end, which may reflect a read error. The J gene is TRBJ2-1, the V gene TRBV6-6; maybe TRBD1 (6 bases). Germline V lookup: CDR1 MNHNY, CDR2 SVGAGI (reference sequence). The CDR3 consists of 12 residues. The CDR3 reads CASSYGQCIIFF. The CDR3, as DNA: TGTGCAAGCAGTTACGGACAGTGCATAATATTCTTC.

A note on this clonotype: Given a much more abundant clone one base away, this may be a read error. The chain joins TRBV7-8 to TRBJ2-3; the D gene is possibly TRBD2 (5 bases). From germline, CDR1 is SGHVS and CDR2 FQNEAQ. The CDR3 extends over 14 amino acids. CDR3 residues: CDSSIGGSTDTQYF. The CDR3 nucleotides are TGTGACAGCAGCATAGGCGGGAGCACAGATACGCAGTATTTT. Drawing the rest from reference TRBV7-8 and TRBJ2-3, the complete variable domain is GAGVSQSPRYKVAKRGQDVALRCDPISGHVSLFWYQQALGQGPEFLTYFQNEAQLDKSGLPSDRFFAERPEGSVSTLKIQRTQQEDSAVYLCDSSIGGSTDTQYFGPGTRLTVL.

A word on this clonotype: This CDR3 is missing its conserved last phenylalanine or tryptophan, likely due to a read error. CDR3 amino acids: CASSTRRLGAEAFI. CDR3 bases: TGTGCCAGCAGTACGAGACGCCTCGGGGCTGAAGCTTTCATT. The rearrangement uses TRBV5-5 and TRBJ1-1; the D is unclear. In germline, CDR1 is SGHKS, CDR2 YYEKEE (reference sequence). Deletions cut 5 bases from V and 6 bases from J, with 17 bases between. The CDR3 contains 14 residues.

Details on this clonotype: The conserved phenylalanine or tryptophan normally closing the CDR3 is absent here, so this likely arose from a read error. The limits of the CDR3 on the DNA are not certain, so only TCRdb's listed CDR3 is given. The chain couples TRBV13 to TRBJ2-1. From its first to its last residue, the CDR3 has 15 amino acids. Germline CDR1 reads PRHDT; CDR2 reads FYEKMQ (reference sequence). This CDR3 is CASSRSWSSYNEQSY.